Listed below are T cell receptor beta chains from one sample, sequenced in a study of response to subunit inactivated influenza vaccine. TCRdb recomputed calls from the RT-PCR reads with MiXCR, one row per CDR3 protein. Of roughly 570,000 distinct CDR3 sequences in the sample, 12% to 15% were seen once. The source material was PBMCs from blood, sampled 12 days after vaccination. These receptors were taken from a man aged 45-60 years who received an inactivated influenza vaccine. The CDR3 runs from the conserved cysteine through the conserved F or W. Fields, in order: CDR3 length, V gene, clone size, D gene, J gene, CDR3 protein, CDR3 DNA. The D gene is left open where the match is weak. Clone size is given for some rows only: seen once, a few or many times, or a class if the clone is expanded.

15,TRBV6-1,few,TRBD2,TRBJ2-1,CASSATPGTSGSQFF,TGTGCCAGCAGTGCCACCCCCGGGACTAGCGGGAGTCAGTTCTTC
13,TRBV20-1,NA,NA,TRBJ1-5,CSATRLRNQPQHF,TGCAGTGCTACACGTCTACGCAATCAGCCCCAGCATTTT
12,TRBV2,few,NA,TRBJ2-7,CASSEWDYEQYF,TGTGCCAGCAGTGAATGGGACTACGAGCAGTACTTC
14,TRBV6-1,many,NA,TRBJ1-5,CASSGGGRNQPQHF,TGTGCCAGCAGTGGGGGGGGTCGCAATCAGCCCCAGCATTTT
16,TRBV7-9,NA,TRBD2,TRBJ2-5,CASSSRDGRREETQYF,TGTGCCAGCAGCTCCCGTGACGGGAGGCGGGAGGAGACCCAGTACTTC
15,TRBV20-1,few,NA,TRBJ2-3,CSASTPQGTLDTQYF,TGCAGTGCGTCGACCCCCCAAGGAACCTTGGATACGCAGTATTTT
15,TRBV6-1,NA,TRBD2,TRBJ2-1,CASRSRLAAYNEQFF,TGTGCCAGCAGAAGTCGGCTAGCGGCCTACAATGAGCAGTTCTTC
14,TRBV12-3/TRBV12-4,NA,NA,TRBJ2-5,CASSSGRRQETQYF,TGTGCCAGCAGTTCGGGGCGGCGCCAAGAGACCCAGTACTTC
14,TRBV7-7,NA,NA,TRBJ2-3,CASSPREGTDTQYF,TGTGCTAGCAGCCCCAGGGAGGGCACAGATACGCAGTATTTT
12,TRBV20-1,many,NA,TRBJ1-2,CSARGDLYGYTF,TGCAGTGCTAGAGGTGACCTATATGGCTACACCTTC
13,TRBV20-1,NA,NA,TRBJ2-5,CSGRHLYQETQYF,TGCAGTGGTCGACATCTGTACCAAGAGACCCAGTACTTC
14,TRBV5-1,NA,NA,TRBJ2-7,CASSLGFISYEQYF,TGCGCCAGCAGCTTGGGGTTCATCTCCTACGAGCAGTACTTC
12,TRBV7-9,NA,NA,TRBJ2-7,CASSLDLREQYF,TGTGCCAGCAGCTTAGACCTCCGGGAGCAGTACTTC
16,TRBV28,NA,TRBD2,TRBJ2-1,CASSPDIAGPYNEQFF,TGTGCCAGCAGTCCGGATATAGCGGGTCCCTACAATGAGCAGTTCTTC
12,TRBV14,NA,NA,TRBJ2-3,CASSLFEDTQYF,TGTGCCAGCAGCCTTTTCGAAGATACGCAGTATTTT
14,TRBV12-3/TRBV12-4,NA,NA,TRBJ1-1,CASSRMTGNTEAFF,TGTGCCAGCAGCCGGATGACAGGGAACACTGAAGCTTTCTTT
13,TRBV20-1,NA,NA,TRBJ2-7,CSASYINSYEQYF,TGCAGTGCTAGTTATATAAACTCCTACGAGCAGTACTTC